This T cell receptor (beta chain) was sequenced for a study of T-cell memory formation after mild COVID-19. Study outcomes and limitations: Some clones that responded turned up in pre-infection memory, which suggests that cross-reactive memory joined in.

Remarks on this clonotype: No antigen is known for it.

Deletions cut 6 bases from V and 3 bases from J, with 9 bases between. The CDR3 covers 13 residues. Germline V CDR1 and CDR2: MDHEN, SYDVKM. TCRdb fed the 5' RACE reads into MiXCR, producing one record per CDR3 protein. The data contain under 550,000 distinct CDR3 sequences, roughly 18% of them singletons. The material sequenced was PBMCs or a T cell subset sorted from them (not recorded which). The receptor's source is a man aged 18 to 30 who had mild COVID-19 (a few samples of this study predate the infection). Cell type and time point are not known. This chain links TRBV28 with TRBJ1-5; unclear D gene. The CDR3 protein is CASSWVYNQPQHF. CDR3 in DNA: TGTGCCAGCAGCTGGGTGTACAATCAGCCCCAGCATTTT.